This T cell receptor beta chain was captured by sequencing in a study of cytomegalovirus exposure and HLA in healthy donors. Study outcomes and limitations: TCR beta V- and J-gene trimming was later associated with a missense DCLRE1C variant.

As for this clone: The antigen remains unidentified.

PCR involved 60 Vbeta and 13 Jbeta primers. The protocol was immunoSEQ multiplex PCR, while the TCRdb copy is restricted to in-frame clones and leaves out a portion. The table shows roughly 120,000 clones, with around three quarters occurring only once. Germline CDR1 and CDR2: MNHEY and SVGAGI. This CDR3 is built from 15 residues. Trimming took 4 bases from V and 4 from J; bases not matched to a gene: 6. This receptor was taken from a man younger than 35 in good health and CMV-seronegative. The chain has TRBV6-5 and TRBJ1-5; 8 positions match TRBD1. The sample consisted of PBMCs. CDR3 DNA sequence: TGTGCCAGCAGTTCCGGACAGGGAGGGAATCAGCCCCAGCATTTT. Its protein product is CASSSGQGGNQPQHF.